One sample yielded the 24 T cell receptor beta chains listed below, sequenced in a study of blood T cell repertoires in COVID-19. The assay was immunoSEQ multiplex PCR, and TCRdb's table has in-frame clones only and misses some. The sample shows 110,000 to 150,000 clones, 85% to 90% of them seen only once. Sequenced: peripheral blood. The receptor set was obtained from a woman between 40 and 55 years old with acute or convalescent COVID-19.

V gene TRBV5-1 combines with J gene TRBJ2-7, with 11 bases that match TRBD1. CDR1 is SGHRS, CDR2 YFSETQ, per germline. This CDR3 region has 15 residues. V was clipped by 4 bases and J by 5 bases; unmatched bases: 8. The CDR3 protein is CASSLRPGQGDEQYF. CDR3 DNA sequence: TGCGCCAGCAGCCTTCGACCGGGACAGGGGGACGAGCAGTACTTC.

The CDR3 DNA is TGTGCCAGCACTTCATCGGGAGGCGAGCAGTTCTTC. It is translated as CASTSSGGEQFF. The V and J genes are TRBV6-5 and TRBJ2-1, with 7 bases fitting TRBD2. The CDR3 spans 12 residues. Germline CDR1 reads MNHEY; CDR2 reads SVGAGI. The V segment lost 7 bases and the J segment 10 bases; nucleotides outside the gene matches: 7.

The sample holds a few counts of this clone. The chain recombines TRBV20-1 with TRBJ2-7; 7 bases align to TRBD2. After removal of 3 bases from V and 2 bases from J, the junction contained 4 bases not matched to a gene. The CDR3 is 13 amino acids. Looked up from germline, CDR1 is DFQATT and CDR2 is SNEGSKA (reference sequence). The CDR3 protein is CSASAREPYEQYF. CDR3 sequence (DNA): TGCAGTGCTAGTGCGCGGGAGCCCTACGAGCAGTACTTC.

The V and J genes are TRBV6-1 and TRBJ2-7; weak D call: TRBD2 (5 bases). Germline CDR1 reads MNHNS; CDR2 reads SASEGT. Trimming removed 2 bases from V and 7 bases from J, with 15 bases in between. This CDR3 spans 14 amino acids. CDR3 loop: CASSEFEGTEEQYF. The CDR3, as DNA: TGTGCCAGCAGTGAATTCGAGGGAACGGAAGAGCAGTACTTC.

The rearrangement uses TRBV10-3 and TRBJ2-5; 8 nucleotides match TRBD1. The ends lost 8 bases at V and 5 bases at J; junction bases unmatched: 10. Germline V CDR1 and CDR2: ENHRY, SYGVKD. The CDR3 covers 14 residues. This CDR3 is CAISTTTGGETQYF. The CDR3 DNA reads as TGTGCCATCTCGACTACAACAGGGGGGGAGACCCAGTACTTC.

The J gene is TRBJ2-2, the V gene TRBV20-1; unclear D gene. Trimming left V 5 bases short and J 5 bases short, with 6 bases between. CDR1 is DFQATT, CDR2 SNEGSKA, per germline (reference sequence). This CDR3 comprises 11 residues. The CDR3: CSALRTGELFF. The CDR3 DNA is TGCAGTGCTCTCAGGACCGGGGAGCTGTTTTTT.

The chain is built from TRBV7-8 and TRBJ1-1; no reliable D call. Trimming removed 2 bases at V and 7 bases at J, with 14 bases between. The CDR3 extends over 14 amino acids. Germline loops: CDR1 SGHVS, CDR2 FQNEAQ. This CDR3 is CASSLFTGMGEAFF. DNA of the CDR3: TGTGCCAGCAGCTTATTTACGGGGATGGGTGAAGCTTTCTTT.

The chain uses TRBV12-3 or TRBV12-4 and TRBJ1-5; D is possibly TRBD1 (5 bases). The V and J ends lost 9 bases and 9 bases respectively, with 12 bases between them. The CDR3 extends over 11 amino acids. The CDR3 coding sequence is TGTGCCAGTGGAATCGGGGGGCCCCAGCATTTT. Its protein product is CASGIGGPQHF.

The chain has TRBV6-5 and TRBJ2-7; the D gene is possibly TRBD2 (5 bases). CDR3 length: 11 residues. In germline, CDR1 is MNHEY, CDR2 SVGAGI. Deletions cut 5 bases from V and 7 bases from J, with 9 bases between. The CDR3 protein is CASSLGNEQYF. DNA of the CDR3: TGTGCCAGCAGTCTCGGGAATGAGCAGTACTTC.

The V gene is TRBV7-2, the J gene TRBJ1-2, with TRBD1 matching 8 bases. Germline V lookup: CDR1 SGHTA, CDR2 FQGNSA. Unmatched junction bases numbered 6, after V lost 4 bases and J lost 2 bases. CDR3 length: 15 amino acids. The CDR3 protein is CASSSGQGRNYGYTF. CDR3 sequence (DNA): TGTGCCAGCAGCTCCGGACAGGGACGGAACTATGGCTACACCTTC. Full variable domain (missing parts from reference TRBV7-2 and TRBJ1-2): GAGVSQSPSNKVTEKGKDVELRCDPISGHTALYWYRQSLGQGLEFLIYFQGNSAPDKSGLPSDRFSAERTGGSVSTLTIQRTQQEDSAVYLCASSSGQGRNYGYTFGSGTRLTVV.

The V and J genes are TRBV29-1 and TRBJ1-2, with 11 positions matching TRBD1. V lost 7 bases, J lost 4 bases, and 5 bases stayed unmatched. This CDR3 region has 13 residues. The germline V gene encodes CDR1 SQVTM and CDR2 ANQGSEA. CDR3 amino acids: CSDGQGAGYGYTF. The CDR3 bases are TGCAGCGACGGACAGGGGGCAGGCTATGGCTACACCTTC.

The V and J genes are TRBV5-1 and TRBJ1-2, with TRBD1 identical over 8 bases. Unmatched junction bases numbered 3, after V lost 4 bases and J lost 7 bases. CDR3 length: 12 residues. Germline values: CDR1 SGHRS, CDR2 YFSETQ. CDR3 residues: CASSGQGFGYTF. The CDR3 region has the DNA TGCGCCAGCAGCGGACAGGGTTTTGGCTACACCTTC. Together with reference TRBV5-1 and TRBJ1-2, the CDR3 gives the full variable domain: KAGVTQTPRYLIKTRGQQVTLSCSPISGHRSVSWYQQTPGQGLQFLFEYFSETQRNKGNFPGRFSGRQFSNSRSEMNVSTLELGDSALYLCASSGQGFGYTFGSGTRLTVV.

This chain joins TRBV16 and TRBJ1-2; the match to TRBD1 covers 8 bases. Germline V CDR1 and CDR2: KGHSY, FQNENV. The CDR3 length is 14 residues. Trimming cost V 4 bases and J 8 bases; bases outside gene matches: 9. DNA of the CDR3: TGTGCCAGCAGCCCCATGGACAGGGAGGACGGCTACACCTTC. Translation: CASSPMDREDGYTF. Combining the CDR3 with reference TRBV16 and TRBJ1-2 gives the whole variable domain GEEVAQTPKHLVRGEGQKAKLYCAPIKGHSYVFWYQQVLKNEFKFLISFQNENVFDETGMPKERFSAKCLPNSPCSLEIQATKLEDSAVYFCASSPMDREDGYTFGSGTRLTVV.

This clone was found once. The V call is TRBV20-1, the J call TRBJ1-1; possibly TRBD1 for D (5 bases). Germline V gene sequence: CDR1 DFQATT, CDR2 SNEGSKA (reference sequence). Between the trimmed V and J ends, which lost 6 bases and 11 bases, there was a span of 16 bases. There are 11 residues in the CDR3. Here the CDR3 reads CSARRTPTAFF. The CDR3 nucleotides read TGCAGTGCCAGAAGGACACCGACGGCTTTCTTT.

This chain links TRBV5-1 with TRBJ2-2, with TRBD2 as a possible D gene (7 bases). The CDR3 has 15 amino acids. Between the trimmed V and J ends, which lost 1 base and 3 bases, there was a span of 10 bases. Germline lookup yields CDR1 SGHRS and CDR2 YFSETQ. The CDR3 is CASSLQGGDTGELFF. DNA for the CDR3: TGCGCCAGCAGCTTGCAAGGGGGGGACACCGGGGAGCTGTTTTTT.

Comments on this clone: Other nucleotide sequences from this sample produce the same CDR3. V is TRBV9 and J is TRBJ2-5; TRBD1 aligns across 9 bases. The CDR3 has 16 residues. The V gene end was trimmed by 8 bases and the J gene end by 5 bases; junction bases not matched to a gene: 16. Germline values: CDR1 SGDLS, CDR2 YYNGEE. The CDR3 nucleotides are TGTGCCAGTAGCTCAGAGGACAGGGGACCTCGGGAGACCCAGTACTTC. Its protein is CASSSEDRGPRETQYF.

The chain employs TRBV27 and TRBJ1-2; unclear D gene. The CDR3 runs 14 residues. Germline lookup yields CDR1 MNHEY and CDR2 SMNVEV (reference sequence). V lost 4 bases to trimming and J lost 0 bases, with 9 bases between them. The CDR3 here is CASSYGGPNYGYTF. DNA for the CDR3: TGTGCCAGCAGTTACGGAGGGCCTAACTATGGCTACACCTTC.

The chain employs TRBV18 and TRBJ2-3; 8 nucleotides agree with TRBD2. From germline, CDR1 is KGHSH and CDR2 LQKENI. The CDR3 length is 16 residues. V lost 6 bases, J lost 1 base, and 9 bases stayed unmatched. This CDR3 reads CASSTQAGAGTDTQYF. CDR3 sequence (DNA): TGTGCCAGCTCGACTCAAGCGGGGGCGGGCACAGATACGCAGTATTTT.

V usage is TRBV7-6 and J usage is TRBJ1-1, with 8 bases lining up with TRBD1. Germline CDR1 and CDR2: SGHVS and FNYEAQ. The CDR3 consists of 16 residues. V shed 3 bases and J 4 bases; nucleotides not matched to a gene: 10. CDR3 loop: CASSFGPRQGTTEAFF. The CDR3 nucleotides are TGTGCCAGCAGCTTCGGACCCAGACAGGGGACCACTGAAGCTTTCTTT.

This clone showed up just once. V gene TRBV3-1 (or the pseudogene TRBV3-2) combines with J gene TRBJ1-2; the match to TRBD1 covers 7 bases. The V gene's germline CDR1 is LGHDT and CDR2 YNNKEL (reference sequence). The ends lost 5 bases at V and 8 bases at J; junction bases unmatched: 11. The CDR3 length is 14 residues. The CDR3 DNA reads as TGTGCCAGCAGCGACCCAGGGGGTTGGGGCGGCTACACCTTC. Protein sequence: CASSDPGGWGGYTF.

The rearrangement uses TRBV6-2 or TRBV6-3 and TRBJ2-5, with 14 bases lining up with TRBD2. J was trimmed by 3 bases and V by 0 bases; bases with no gene match: 3. This CDR3 contains 17 residues. Germline CDR1 is MNHEY and CDR2 is SVGEGT. The CDR3 protein is CASSYSGLAGEKETQYF. CDR3 nucleotides: TGTGCCAGCAGTTACTCGGGACTAGCGGGAGAGAAAGAGACCCAGTACTTC.

This sequence joins TRBV12-3 or TRBV12-4 and TRBJ1-1; no firm D call. The CDR3 has 12 amino acids. Trimming left V 6 bases short and J 3 bases short, with 8 bases between. CDR3 DNA sequence: TGTGCCAGCAGACCAACTGACACTGAAGCTTTCTTT. Protein: CASRPTDTEAFF.

This chain uses TRBV10-3 with TRBJ1-5; D gene unclear. Germline values: CDR1 ENHRY, CDR2 SYGVKD. This CDR3 has 14 residues. Trimming removed 3 bases from V and 3 bases from J, with 9 bases in between. The CDR3 nucleotides are TGTGCCATCAGTGAAAGGCAGGTCAATCAGCCCCAGCATTTT. It encodes CAISERQVNQPQHF.

V and J are TRBV5-1 and TRBJ2-1, with D maybe TRBD2 (5 bases). In germline, CDR1 is SGHRS, CDR2 YFSETQ. This CDR3 comprises 13 residues. Trimming took off 5 bases at V and 7 bases at J, with 13 bases between the two ends. The CDR3 nucleotides read TGCGCCAGCAGTTTCGGGGTAGGGAATGAGCAGTTCTTC. Amino acid sequence: CASSFGVGNEQFF. Drawing the rest from reference TRBV5-1 and TRBJ2-1, the complete variable domain is KAGVTQTPRYLIKTRGQQVTLSCSPISGHRSVSWYQQTPGQGLQFLFEYFSETQRNKGNFPGRFSGRQFSNSRSEMNVSTLELGDSALYLCASSFGVGNEQFFGPGTRLTVL.